This TCR beta chain was profiled in a study of T cells expressing NK-cell markers. About the research overall: The TCR beta repertoires were obtained from sorted CD3+CD56+NKG2C+, CD3+CD56+NKG2C- and CD3+CD56-NKG2C+ T cells.

CDR3 length: 15 amino acids. Germline-derived CDR1 and CDR2 are LGHNA and YNFKEQ. UMIs accompanied the 5'RACE template switching by which TCR beta cDNA was made. TCRdb reanalyzed the 5' RACE reads and collapses them to one entry per CDR3 protein, without DNA. The listing contains 500,000 to 700,000 distinct CDR3 sequences. The receptor comes from a man younger than 35 in good health. V gene TRBV4-2 combines with J gene TRBJ2-1; the TCRdb D gene call, TRBD1, has no DNA to confirm it. The sequenced sample was blood T cells: a sorted CD56 or NKG2C T cell subset, CD4+ or CD8+ T cells, or bulk PBMC T cells (not recorded which). The CDR3 reads CASSQDRRTAGEQFF.